These T cell receptor beta chains were read from a single sample in a study of human T cells and chemical hapten exposure. One entry per CDR3 protein results from TCRdb running MiXCR on the RACE reads. This sample has a few hundred thousand distinct CDR3 sequences, with about 8.6% found just once. Sequenced material: whole blood, taken in connection with sensitization to the hapten diphenylcyclopropenone (DPC). The receptors shown here come from a woman aged 40 to 49 with alopecia areata. Some clones in this sample may be carry-over from other donors' samples. Each CDR3 is given with its conserved first and last residue. A D gene is named only where the DNA matches it firmly. Clone size is given for some rows only: seen once, a few or many times, or a class if the clone is expanded.

clone size	D gene	V gene	J gene	CDR3 DNA	CDR3 protein
many	.	TRBV7-2	TRBJ1-1	TGTGCCAGCAGCTTAGTGGCAGGTTTGATCACTGAAGCTTTCTTT	CASSLVAGLITEAFF
.	.	TRBV3-1	TRBJ1-5	TGTGCCAGCAGCCAAGATATTGGAGGCAATCAGCCCCAGCATTTT	CASSQDIGGNQPQHF
.	.	TRBV3-1	TRBJ1-4	TGTGCCAGCAGCCGTGGGCGTTTTGAAAAACTGTTTTTT	CASSRGRFEKLFF
.	.	TRBV7-2	TRBJ2-3	TGTGCCAGCAGCTTAGCGCCGGGCTACAATTCGGGACGCCGAGATACGCAGTATTTT	CASSLAPGYNSGRRDTQYF
many	TRBD2	TRBV5-4	TRBJ2-3	TGTGCCAGCAGCTTGAGGCAGGGAGGGAGCACAGATACGCAGTATTTT	CASSLRQGGSTDTQYF
few	.	TRBV5-1	TRBJ1-1	TGCGCCAGCAGAGTGGGCTGGAGCACTGAAGCTTTCTTT	CASRVGWSTEAFF
.	TRBD1	TRBV6-5	TRBJ2-7	TGTGCCAGCACCCCCAGGGGGAGCTCCTACGAGCAGTACTTC	CASTPRGSSYEQYF
few	.	TRBV4-3	TRBJ1-2	TGCGCCAGCAGCCAAGATTTAACTGATAACTATGGCTACACCTTC	CASSQDLTDNYGYTF
.	TRBD1	TRBV24-1	TRBJ1-1	TGTGCCACCAGTGAAAGCGGGACAGAGAACACTGAAGCTTTCTTT	CATSESGTENTEAFF
few	.	TRBV20-1	TRBJ2-7	TGCAGTGCTATGGGACAACTTTCTCGCGAGCAGTACTTC	CSAMGQLSREQYF
few	.	TRBV7-9	TRBJ2-5	TGTGCCAGCAGCTTGTCCCCGCGGGACAGCCAAGAGACCCAGTACTTC	CASSLSPRDSQETQYF
.	.	TRBV21-1	TRBJ2-3	TGTGCCAGCAGCACCAACCTGGGACATAATAAGGCAGATACGCAGTATTTT	CASSTNLGHNKADTQYF
.	.	TRBV18	TRBJ2-1	TGTGCCAGCTCACCATGGGACAACAATGAGCAGTTCTTC	CASSPWDNNEQFF
.	TRBD1	TRBV6-2/TRBV6-3	TRBJ1-5	TGTGCCAGCAGTTACTCCAGCAGGGGGCAGGGGCCCCAGCATTTT	CASSYSSRGQGPQHF
few	TRBD1	TRBV5-6	TRBJ2-4	TGTGCCAGCAGCTTATCCGGGACAGGGAACATTCAGTACTTC	CASSLSGTGNIQYF
.	TRBD1	TRBV28	TRBJ1-4	TGTGCCAGCAGTTTCAGGGGGCTAGAGGAAAAACTGTTTTTT	CASSFRGLEEKLFF
many	TRBD2	TRBV10-3	TRBJ2-1	TGTGCCATCAGCACCTCACTAGCGGGTATGAATGAGCAGTTCTTC	CAISTSLAGMNEQFF
few	TRBD2	TRBV6-5	TRBJ2-3	TGTGCCAGCAGTACTACTAGCGGGAGATTTAAAGATACGCAGTATTTT	CASSTTSGRFKDTQYF
few	.	TRBV6-1	TRBJ1-2	TGTGCCAGCAGTGAACAACAGGGAGTATATGGCTACACCTTC	CASSEQQGVYGYTF
once	.	TRBV28	TRBJ2-2	TGTGCCAGCATCCGCGGAGGGGGCGCAGGGACCGGGGAGCTGTTTTTT	CASIRGGGAGTGELFF
few	.	TRBV6-2/TRBV6-3	TRBJ2-1	TGTGCCAGCAGTTATCGGGGCCGGGACTTGACTACGACTGAGCAGTTCTTC	CASSYRGRDLTTTEQFF
few	TRBD1	TRBV6-5	TRBJ1-4	TGTGCCAGCAGGCCCGACAGGGGGCGCGGTGAAAAACTGTTTTTT	CASRPDRGRGEKLFF
few	.	TRBV7-9	TRBJ2-7	TGTGCCAGCAGCTTTCCACCCAGCACCTACGAGCAGTACTTC	CASSFPPSTYEQYF
many	.	TRBV28	TRBJ1-5	TGTGCCAGCAGTCCATGGGACGGCAATCAGCCCCAGCATTTT	CASSPWDGNQPQHF
.	.	TRBV4-1	TRBJ2-3	TGCGCCAGCAGCCAATACATAATGGCGGGGGAGACCAGGGGTACGCAGTATTTT	CASSQYIMAGETRGTQYF
.	.	TRBV28	TRBJ1-5	TGTGCCAGCAGCCGGGGTAACAATCAGCCCCAGCATTTT	CASSRGNNQPQHF
few	.	TRBV28	TRBJ1-2	TGTGCCAGCAGTTCCCCCCAGTACCATGGCTACACCTTC	CASSSPQYHGYTF
few	TRBD1	TRBV29-1	TRBJ1-2	TGCAGCGTTGCTCAGGGGGCGCGTAGTGGCTACACCTTC	CSVAQGARSGYTF
.	.	TRBV7-9	TRBJ1-4	TGTGCCAGCAGCTTAGCCTACGGGCCGGAATTTAATGAAAAACTGTTTTTT	CASSLAYGPEFNEKLFF
few	TRBD1	TRBV20-1	TRBJ2-4	TGCAGTGCTCGGACAGGCCGAAAAAACATTCAGTACTTC	CSARTGRKNIQYF
few	.	TRBV6-6	TRBJ1-4	TGTGCCAGCATCCAGACAGGTGTACATGAAAAACTGTTTTTT	CASIQTGVHEKLFF
many	TRBD2	TRBV20-1	TRBJ2-1	TGCAGTGCGGGATCGGGAGGCGGGTTGGGCAATGAGCAGTTCTTC	CSAGSGGGLGNEQFF
.	.	TRBV11-2	TRBJ2-3	TGTGCCAGCAGCTTATCTCTCTGGGATACGCAGTATTTT	CASSLSLWDTQYF
.	TRBD2	TRBV4-1	TRBJ2-3	TGCGCCAGCAGCCAAGATCCGCCGGGAGGGCCCACAGATACGCAGTATTTT	CASSQDPPGGPTDTQYF
few	.	TRBV6-5	TRBJ2-7	TGTGCCAGCAGTTACTGGCAGGGTCACGAGCAGTACTTC	CASSYWQGHEQYF
.	TRBD2	TRBV11-2	TRBJ2-5	TGTGCCAGCAGCTTAGGACTAGCGGGGAAAGAGACCCAGTACTTC	CASSLGLAGKETQYF
.	.	TRBV24-1	TRBJ2-7	TGTGCCACCAGTGATACCTCTTCGTGGGAGGGGGACGAGCAGTACTTC	CATSDTSSWEGDEQYF
.	TRBD1	TRBV29-1	TRBJ2-7	TGCAGCGCCGGGGGACAGGGAAACTACGAGCAGTACTTC	CSAGGQGNYEQYF
.	.	TRBV7-9	TRBJ2-1	TGTGCCAGCAGCTTAGGAGGACCGCTAGCTCAGAATGAGCAGTTCTTC	CASSLGGPLAQNEQFF
.	.	TRBV7-2	TRBJ1-4	TGTGCCAGCAGCTTAGGGGTAAATGAAAAACTGTTTTTT	CASSLGVNEKLFF
many	TRBD2	TRBV24-1	TRBJ2-1	TGTGCCACCAGTGACACTAGCGGGAGACAGGATGAGCAGTTCTTC	CATSDTSGRQDEQFF
few	.	TRBV6-2/TRBV6-3	TRBJ1-1	TGTGCCAGCAATTCGAAACAGGTATCACCCACTGAAGCTTTCTTT	CASNSKQVSPTEAFF
few	.	TRBV27	TRBJ1-1	TGTGCCAGCAGTTTATTCACGGGGCGAGACACTGAAGCTTTCTTT	CASSLFTGRDTEAFF
many	.	TRBV7-2	TRBJ2-5	TGTGCCAGCAGCTTAAGTCGCCAAGAGACCCAGTACTTC	CASSLSRQETQYF
.	TRBD2	TRBV7-2	TRBJ2-5	TGTGCCAGCAGCTTAAGATCTAGCGGGCAAGAGACCCAGTACTTC	CASSLRSSGQETQYF
.	TRBD1	TRBV4-1	TRBJ2-7	TGCGCCAGCAGCCACGGGACAGGGGGCGACGAGCAGTACTTC	CASSHGTGGDEQYF
many	.	TRBV7-6	TRBJ2-7	TGTGCCAGCAGCTCGACAGGCTACGAGCAGTACTTC	CASSSTGYEQYF
few	TRBD1	TRBV20-1	TRBJ1-2	TGCAGTGCTAGACAGGGGGACTATGGCTACACCTTC	CSARQGDYGYTF
few	.	TRBV5-5	TRBJ2-1	TGTGCCAGCAGCCTGTTGGGGCCCAATGAGCAGTTCTTC	CASSLLGPNEQFF
few	.	TRBV6-6	TRBJ1-1	TGTGCCAGCAGTTACTCCCCGGACAGCAACACTGAAGCTTTCTTT	CASSYSPDSNTEAFF
.	TRBD2	TRBV20-1	TRBJ2-7	TGCAGTGCGAGAGGGGGACTAGCCTACGAGCAGTACTTC	CSARGGLAYEQYF
few	.	TRBV6-5	TRBJ2-7	TGTGCCAGCAGTCGACAGGCCACCTTTTACGAGCAGTACTTC	CASSRQATFYEQYF
many	TRBD1	TRBV6-5	TRBJ1-1	TGTGCCAGCAGTTACACGGGACAGCTCGGGTACACTGAAGCTTTCTTT	CASSYTGQLGYTEAFF
many	.	TRBV7-9	TRBJ2-2	TGTGCCAGCAGCTTATTGGGGACGAACACCGGGGAGCTGTTTTTT	CASSLLGTNTGELFF
.	.	TRBV11-2	TRBJ1-3	TGTGCCAGCAGCCCTGGGACATCCTCTGGAAACACCATATATTTT	CASSPGTSSGNTIYF